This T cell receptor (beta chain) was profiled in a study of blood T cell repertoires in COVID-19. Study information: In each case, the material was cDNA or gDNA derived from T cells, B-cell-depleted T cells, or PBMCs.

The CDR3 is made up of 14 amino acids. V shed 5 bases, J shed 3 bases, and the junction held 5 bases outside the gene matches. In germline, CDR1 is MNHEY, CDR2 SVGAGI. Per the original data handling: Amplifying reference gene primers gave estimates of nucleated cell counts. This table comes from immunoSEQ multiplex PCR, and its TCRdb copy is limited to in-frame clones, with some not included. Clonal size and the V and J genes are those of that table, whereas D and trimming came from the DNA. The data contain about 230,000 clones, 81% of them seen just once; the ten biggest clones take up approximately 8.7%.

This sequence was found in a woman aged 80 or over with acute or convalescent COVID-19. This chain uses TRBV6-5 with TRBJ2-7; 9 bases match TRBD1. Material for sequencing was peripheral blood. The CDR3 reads CASSLWGQGYEQYF. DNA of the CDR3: TGTGCCAGCAGTCTCTGGGGACAGGGCTACGAGCAGTACTTC.